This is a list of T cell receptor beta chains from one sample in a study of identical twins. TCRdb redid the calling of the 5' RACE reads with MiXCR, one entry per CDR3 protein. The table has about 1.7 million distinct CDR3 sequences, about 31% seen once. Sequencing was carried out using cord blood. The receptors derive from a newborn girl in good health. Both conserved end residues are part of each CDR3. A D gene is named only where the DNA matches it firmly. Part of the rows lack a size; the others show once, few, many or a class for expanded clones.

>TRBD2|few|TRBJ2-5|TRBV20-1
CSASPSGISETQYF
TGCAGTGCTAGTCCAAGCGGGATTTCGGAGACCCAGTACTTC
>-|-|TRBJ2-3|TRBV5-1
CASSLVGSHTDTQYF
TGCGCCAGCAGCTTGGTGGGTAGCCACACAGATACGCAGTATTTT
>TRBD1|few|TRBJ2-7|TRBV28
CASSKGQVTYEQYF
TGTGCCAGCAGCAAAGGACAGGTGACCTACGAGCAGTACTTC
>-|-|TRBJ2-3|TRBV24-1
CATSGLSSGSTDTQYF
TGTGCCACCAGTGGTTTGTCAAGCGGTAGCACAGATACGCAGTATTTT
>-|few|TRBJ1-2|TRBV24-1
CATSSPNDVYGYTF
TGTGCCACCAGTTCCCCGAATGACGTCTATGGCTACACCTTC
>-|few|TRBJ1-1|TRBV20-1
CSARGRGAEAFF
TGCAGTGCTAGGGGCAGGGGCGCTGAAGCTTTCTTT
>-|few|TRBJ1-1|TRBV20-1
CSARWQLNTEAFF
TGCAGTGCTAGATGGCAGTTGAACACTGAAGCTTTCTTT
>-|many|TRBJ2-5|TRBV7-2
CASSPVETQYF
TGTGCCAGCAGCCCCGTGGAGACCCAGTACTTC
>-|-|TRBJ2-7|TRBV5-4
CASSLNPTSSVGNEQYF
TGTGCCAGCAGCTTGAACCCGACCAGTTCCGTAGGGAACGAGCAGTACTTC
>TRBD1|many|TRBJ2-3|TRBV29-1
CSGIQGWTDTQYF
TGCAGCGGAATACAGGGGTGGACAGATACGCAGTATTTT
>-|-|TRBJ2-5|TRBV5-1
CASSLDPSTQYF
TGCGCCAGCAGCTTAGACCCGTCTACCCAGTACTTC
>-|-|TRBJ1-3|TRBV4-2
CASSQEGQGGNTIYF
TGTGCCAGCAGCCAAGAAGGGCAGGGAGGAAACACCATATATTTT
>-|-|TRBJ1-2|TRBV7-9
CASSARASNYGYTF
TGTGCCAGCAGCGCACGGGCCTCTAACTATGGCTACACCTTC